This TCR beta chain appears in the sequencing data of a study of control samples from healthy donors and cancer patients. TCRdb's table, derived via immunoSEQ multiplex PCR, lists solely in-frame clones and lacks some. The sample consists of 150,000 to 200,000 clones, almost 90% of them appearing once. CDR1 and CDR2 from the germline V gene are SGHNT and YYREEE (reference sequence). Deletions cut 3 bases from V and 0 bases from J, with 13 bases between. This CDR3 is 15 amino acids long. A single count supports this clone. The sequencing input was blood. The chain combines TRBV5-4 with TRBJ2-7; the D gene is possibly TRBD2 (6 bases). This TCR was sampled from a woman in her twenties or thirties in good health. CDR3 residues: CASSWSASASYEQYF. The CDR3 nucleotides are TGTGCCAGCAGCTGGTCAGCTAGCGCCTCCTACGAGCAGTACTTC.